This record concerns one T cell receptor (beta chain) sequence. No antigen is known for it. The entry originates in a study of glioma-infiltrating T cells after dendritic cell vaccination. Regarding the study as a whole: Only a small number of patients had complete blood and tumor samples.

Fresh-frozen tumor tissue and more than two years of survival data were available for all. PBMC were collected before vaccination, two weeks after the third vaccination, and at progression. Libraries were prepared by immunoSEQ multiplex PCR; TCRdb keeps only in-frame clonotypes and omits some of them. The sample lists tens of thousands of clones, almost 85% occurring once. V was trimmed by 5 bases and J by 4 bases, leaving 8 bases between them. Germline V CDR1 and CDR2: SGHTA, FQGTGA. The CDR3 sequence is 13 residues long. The clonotype was recovered from a human donor with glioblastoma. The V gene is TRBV7-3, the J gene TRBJ2-2, with a possible D match to TRBD1 (6 bases). Material: blood, obtained before dendritic cell vaccination. CDR3 in DNA: TGTGCCAGCAGCCCACAGGGCACCGGGGAGCTGTTTTTT. It is translated as CASSPQGTGELFF.